Shown below are 22 T cell receptor beta chains from a single sample sequenced in a study of cytomegalovirus exposure and HLA in healthy donors. The study ran its PCR with 60 Vbeta and 13 Jbeta primers. Data came from immunoSEQ multiplex PCR; TCRdb stores just in-frame clones and leaves some out. The sample yields about 86,000 clones, about 85% seen once. The sequenced sample was PBMCs. The receptors were sampled from a woman aged 40 to 50 in good health and CMV-seropositive.

The V call is TRBV29-1, the J call TRBJ2-5; TRBD1 agrees at 7 bases. Germline CDR1 is SQVTM and CDR2 is ANQGSEA. CDR3 length: 12 residues. Trimming took 5 bases from V and 3 from J; bases not matched to a gene: 3. The CDR3 DNA reads as TGCAGCGTTACAGGGGATGAAGAGACCCAGTACTTC. Its protein is CSVTGDEETQYF.

The chain uses TRBV5-6 and TRBJ2-5; D is unclear. CDR1 SGHDT and CDR2 YYEEEE come from the germline V gene. Trimming left V 4 bases short and J 2 bases short, with 15 bases between. The CDR3 covers 15 residues. CDR3 sequence: CASSAIGGVQETQYF. The CDR3 bases are TGTGCCAGCAGCGCCATTGGCGGAGTTCAAGAGACCCAGTACTTC.

The chain couples TRBV27 to TRBJ2-7, with 9 bases lining up with TRBD1. The CDR3 is 14 amino acids. The V gene's germline CDR1 is MNHEY and CDR2 SMNVEV (reference sequence). J was trimmed by 4 bases and V by 5 bases; bases with no gene match: 6. As DNA, the CDR3 is TGTGCCAGCAGTCGGGACAGGGACCTGTACGAGCAGTACTTC. This translates into CASSRDRDLYEQYF.

The rearrangement joins TRBV5-1 to TRBJ1-6, with TRBD1 matching 12 bases. Unmatched junction bases numbered 16, after V lost 0 bases and J lost 3 bases. Germline V CDR1 and CDR2: SGHRS, YFSETQ. The CDR3 is made up of 22 amino acids. The CDR3 nucleotides are TGCGCCAGCAGCTTGGGGGGCCCCGGGACAGGGGGCTCCGGCTACTATAATTCACCCCTCCACTTT. It encodes CASSLGGPGTGGSGYYNSPLHF.

Turning to this clone: A read error may account for a junction end that differs from germline. The rearrangement uses TRBV7-7 and TRBJ2-5; D perhaps matches TRBD2 (7 bases). Per germline, CDR1 SSHAT and CDR2 FNYEAQ (reference sequence). The length of the CDR3 is 14 residues. The CDR3 sequence: CASSTRGLGGTQYF. CDR3 DNA: TGTGCTAGCAGCACGCGGGGGCTCGGTGGAACCCAGTACTTC.

The J gene is TRBJ2-1, the V gene TRBV29-1, with D perhaps TRBD2 (5 bases). Germline CDR1 SQVTM, CDR2 ANQGSEA. Trimming took 4 bases from V and 10 from J, leaving 11 bases between them. The CDR3 extends over 11 amino acids. CDR3 DNA: TGCAGCGTTGGTGATAGCGTGGAGCAGTTCTTC. Protein product: CSVGDSVEQFF.

This rearrangement joins TRBV7-9 to TRBJ1-2; D is unresolved. The germline gives CDR1 SEHNR, CDR2 FQNEAQ (reference sequence). The length of the CDR3 is 14 residues. V was shortened by 7 bases and J by 1 base, with 13 bases between the two germline ends. CDR3 amino acids: CASIGTEVNYGYTF. The CDR3 DNA reads TGTGCCAGCATCGGCACCGAGGTTAACTATGGCTACACCTTC.

The rearrangement joins TRBV6-5 to TRBJ2-7; TRBD2 might be the D (6 bases). Germline V lookup: CDR1 MNHEY, CDR2 SVGAGI. Trimming shortened V by 5 bases and J by 5 bases, and 13 bases separated the two germline ends. This CDR3 is 13 amino acids long. The CDR3 here is CASSPGLLDEQYF. CDR3 nucleotides: TGTGCCAGCAGTCCTGGACTACTCGACGAGCAGTACTTC.

The chain joins TRBV7-2 to TRBJ2-3; 11 bases map to TRBD2. Germline loops: CDR1 SGHTA, CDR2 FQGNSA. The V gene end was trimmed by 5 bases and the J gene end by 4 bases; junction bases not matched to a gene: 8. The CDR3 sequence is 16 residues long. The CDR3 is CASSPGTSGPADTQYF. Here the CDR3 DNA reads TGTGCCAGCAGCCCGGGGACTAGCGGACCGGCAGATACGCAGTATTTT.

The gene calls are TRBV28 and TRBJ2-1; 9 bases are shared with TRBD2. Germline CDR1 MDHEN, CDR2 SYDVKM. The CDR3 is 15 residues long. Trimming took 0 bases from V and 10 from J; bases not matched to a gene: 7. This CDR3 is CASSLWGLAGTEQFF. CDR3 nucleotides: TGTGCCAGCAGTTTATGGGGGCTAGCGGGAACCGAGCAGTTCTTC.

This clone was observed a handful of times. V usage is TRBV14 and J usage is TRBJ1-2, with D perhaps TRBD1 (5 bases). From germline, CDR1 is SGHDN and CDR2 FVKESK. Trimming removed 5 bases from V and 0 bases from J, with 19 bases in between. This CDR3 has 17 amino acids. CDR3 residues: CASSSQDGYYSNYGYTF. CDR3 nucleotide sequence: TGTGCCAGCAGCTCACAGGACGGATATTACTCTAACTATGGCTACACCTTC. Full variable domain (missing parts from reference TRBV14 and TRBJ1-2): EAGVTQFPSHSVIEKGQTVTLRCDPISGHDNLYWYRRVMGKEIKFLLHFVKESKQDESGMPNNRFLAERTGGTYSTLKVQPAELEDSGVYFCASSSQDGYYSNYGYTFGSGTRLTVV.

The CDR3 DNA follows: TGTGCCTGGAGTGCGGGTCCCAATCAGCCCCAGCATTTT. Its translation is CAWSAGPNQPQHF. The chain combines TRBV30 with TRBJ1-5; D unresolved. Germline assignment: CDR1 GTSNPN and CDR2 SVGIG (reference sequence). This CDR3 comprises 13 residues. V was cut by 1 base and J by 3 bases, with 7 bases left in between.

The chain recombines TRBV28 with TRBJ1-2; D uncertain. CDR3 size: 12 residues. V was cut by 7 bases and J by 2 bases, with 8 bases left in between. Germline V gene data show CDR1 as MDHEN and CDR2 as SYDVKM. The CDR3 DNA reads TGTGCCAGCATTAACAGAAACTATGGCTACACCTTC. It codes for CASINRNYGYTF.

The chain employs TRBV28 and TRBJ2-7, with D possibly being TRBD2 (6 bases). V dropped 3 bases and J dropped 5 bases, with 14 bases sitting between them. In germline, CDR1 is MDHEN, CDR2 SYDVKM. The CDR3 covers 14 residues. CDR3 residues: CASSFRDSLNEQYF. For the CDR3, the DNA is TGTGCCAGCAGTTTCCGGGACTCCCTCAACGAGCAGTACTTC.

The chain links TRBV5-1 to TRBJ2-1, with no clear D. Germline CDR1 SGHRS, CDR2 YFSETQ. The CDR3 is made up of 13 amino acids. Trimming took off 1 base at V and 4 bases at J, with 6 bases between the two ends. CDR3 in amino acids: CASSLSTYNEQFF. In DNA, the CDR3 is TGCGCCAGCAGCTTGTCGACTTACAATGAGCAGTTCTTC.

This clone showed up just a few times. The gene calls are TRBV5-4 and TRBJ2-1; 13 bases are a match to TRBD2. The germline gives CDR1 SGHNT, CDR2 YYREEE (reference sequence). The CDR3 sequence is 14 residues long. Unmatched junction bases numbered 4, after V lost 4 bases and J lost 9 bases. This CDR3 is CASSLTSGRSEQFF. In nucleotides, the CDR3 is TGTGCCAGCAGCCTGACTAGCGGGAGGAGTGAGCAGTTCTTC.

The rearrangement joins TRBV2 to TRBJ1-4, with TRBD1 matching over 8 bases. Germline assignment: CDR1 SNHLY and CDR2 FYNNEI. The CDR3 extends over 14 amino acids. Trimming cost V 2 bases and J 6 bases; bases outside gene matches: 2. The CDR3 here is CASSETGGDEKLFF. The CDR3 coding sequence is TGTGCCAGCAGTGAAACAGGGGGGGATGAAAAACTGTTTTTT.

The V and J genes are TRBV10-3 and TRBJ2-3; D is unclear. The germline CDR1 and CDR2 sequences are ENHRY and SYGVKD. V lost 3 bases and J 1 base, leaving 8 bases between the germline ends. The CDR3 sequence is 14 residues long. The CDR3 coding sequence is TGTGCCATCAGTGATAGCAGAGGCACAGATACGCAGTATTTT. Its protein is CAISDSRGTDTQYF.

The chain carries TRBV2 and TRBJ2-1; 13 bases map to TRBD2. Germline lookup yields CDR1 SNHLY and CDR2 FYNNEI. There are 15 residues in the CDR3. Unmatched junction bases numbered 12, after V lost 5 bases and J lost 14 bases. The CDR3 sequence is CASSKPGLAGNLEFF. The DNA for the CDR3 is TGTGCCAGCAGTAAGCCGGGACTAGCGGGAAATTTGGAGTTCTTC. The full variable domain, rest sourced from reference TRBV2 and TRBJ2-1, is EPEVTQTPSHQVTQMGQEVILRCVPISNHLYFYWYRQILGQKVEFLVSFYNNEISEKSEIFDDQFSVERPDGSNFTLKIRSTKLEDSAMYFCASSKPGLAGNLEFFGPGTRLTVL.

The chain is built from TRBV2 and TRBJ2-3; 10 nucleotides line up with TRBD2. Germline V lookup: CDR1 SNHLY, CDR2 FYNNEI. The CDR3 runs 16 residues. The V gene end was trimmed by 4 bases and the J gene end by 4 bases; junction bases not matched to a gene: 8. Written as DNA, the CDR3 is TGTGCCAGCAGTGGGGCTAGCGGGGGATCGGCAGATACGCAGTATTTT. It encodes CASSGASGGSADTQYF.

The genes are TRBV18 and TRBJ1-4; tentative D call: TRBD1 (5 bases). V was shortened by 1 base and J by 0 bases, with 12 bases between the two germline ends. This CDR3 contains 17 residues. The V gene's germline CDR1 is KGHSH and CDR2 LQKENI. CDR3 loop: CASSPLRAQATNEKLFF. CDR3 in DNA: TGTGCCAGCTCACCACTCAGGGCCCAAGCAACTAATGAAAAACTGTTTTTT.

CDR3 residues: CASRAGTGGTEAFF. Here the CDR3 DNA reads TGTGCCAGCAGGGCCGGGACAGGGGGAACTGAAGCTTTCTTT. The V and J genes are TRBV2 and TRBJ1-1; TRBD1 agrees at 11 bases. CDR1 is SNHLY, CDR2 FYNNEI, per germline. CDR3 length: 14 amino acids. The junction had 5 bases not matched to a gene; V was cut back by 6 bases and J by 5 bases.